This TCR beta chain is from a study of OX40 agonist ivuxolimab in advanced cancers. Study overall: The patients received ivuxolimab by intravenous route every 2 weeks at 0.01 to 10 mg/kg. Under the entry rules, prior anti-PD-1, anti-PD-L1 or anti-CTLA-4 therapy was allowed, and less than 50% had some. Three dose-escalation patients had partial responses: one with hepatocellular carcinoma and two with cutaneous melanoma. Regarding the study as a whole: Fewer expanded clones were found on average in CD4+ than in CD8+ T cells.

A note on this clone: Its antigen remains unidentified.

The CDR3 sequence is 16 residues long. V lost 0 bases to trimming and J lost 7 bases; unmatched junction nucleotides: 12. Germline assignment: CDR1 SGHRS and CDR2 YFSETQ. The method was immunoSEQ multiplex PCR; TCRdb's version includes in-frame clones alone and lacks a portion of them. The sample has roughly 68,000 clones, roughly nine tenths seen once; the top ten hold roughly 4.2%. The rearrangement joins TRBV5-1 to TRBJ2-7; 8 bases line up with TRBD2. The sequencing here drew on CD4+ or CD8+ T cells sorted from blood, taken in a trial of the OX40 agonist ivuxolimab. This receptor was identified in an adult with an advanced solid tumor such as melanoma, head and neck, liver or kidney cancer. DNA for the CDR3: TGCGCCAGCAGCTTGGGCAGCGGGAGTCCACCGCGGGAGCAGTACTTC. This encodes CASSLGSGSPPREQYF.